Here is one T cell receptor beta chain with its context. These data come from a study of T cell changes during pregnancy in multiple sclerosis. Sequencing was performed with immunoSEQ multiplex PCR; in TCRdb, only in-frame clones are kept and a portion is missing. Of tens of thousands of clones listed, approximately 91% are singletons. J gave up 2 bases and V 4 bases, and 7 bases lay outside the gene matches. CDR3 size: 15 residues. CDR1 is SGHAT, CDR2 FQNNGV, per germline. The material sequenced was peripheral blood, taken in the third trimester of pregnancy. The receptor was isolated from a female donor with multiple sclerosis, enrolled in a pregnancy study. The chain has TRBV11-2 and TRBJ1-2; 7 bases line up with TRBD1. The CDR3 spells CASSSLGQTNYGYTF. In DNA form, the CDR3 reads TGTGCCAGCAGCTCGCTGGGACAGACAAACTATGGCTACACCTTC.